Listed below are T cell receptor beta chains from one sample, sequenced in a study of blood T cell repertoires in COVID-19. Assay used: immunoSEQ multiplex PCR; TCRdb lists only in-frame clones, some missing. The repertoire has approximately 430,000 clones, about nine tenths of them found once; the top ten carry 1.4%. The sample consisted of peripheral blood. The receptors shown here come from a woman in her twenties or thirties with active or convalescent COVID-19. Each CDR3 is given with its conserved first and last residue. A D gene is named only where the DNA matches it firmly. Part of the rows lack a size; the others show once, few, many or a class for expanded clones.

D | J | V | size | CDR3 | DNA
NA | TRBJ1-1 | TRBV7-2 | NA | CASSVTGLNTEAFF | TGTGCCAGCAGCGTTACAGGCCTGAACACTGAAGCTTTCTTT
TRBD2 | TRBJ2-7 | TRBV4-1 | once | CASSQGTAGGREQYF | TGCGCCAGCAGCCAAGGTACAGCGGGGGGCCGGGAGCAGTACTTC
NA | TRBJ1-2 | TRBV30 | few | CAWSVQGATNYGYTF | TGTGCCTGGAGTGTACAGGGTGCAACTAACTATGGCTACACCTTC
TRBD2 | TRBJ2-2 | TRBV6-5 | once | CASSFLAGAGTGELFF | TGTGCCAGCAGTTTCTTAGCGGGGGCCGGCACCGGGGAGCTGTTTTTT
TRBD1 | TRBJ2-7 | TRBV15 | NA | CATSMDRDETYEQYF | TGTGCCACCAGCATGGACAGGGATGAAACCTACGAGCAGTACTTC
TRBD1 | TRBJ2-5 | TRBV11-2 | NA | CASSPGQGGRETQYF | TGTGCCAGCAGCCCGGGACAGGGAGGTCGAGAGACCCAGTACTTC
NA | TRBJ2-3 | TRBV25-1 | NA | CASSVTSTDTQYF | TGTGCCAGCAGCGTAACTAGCACAGATACGCAGTATTTT
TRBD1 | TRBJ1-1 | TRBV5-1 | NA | CASSLGTGDTEAFF | TGCGCCAGCAGCTTAGGGACAGGGGACACTGAAGCTTTCTTT
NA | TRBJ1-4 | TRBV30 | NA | CAWSVVGEGEKLFF | TGTGCCTGGAGTGTTGTAGGGGAGGGGGAAAAACTGTTTTTT
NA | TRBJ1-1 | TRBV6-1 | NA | CASRTGTEAFF | TGTGCCAGCCGCACGGGAACTGAAGCTTTCTTT
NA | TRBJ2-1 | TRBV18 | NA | CASSRQASSYNEQFF | TGTGCCAGCTCACGTCAGGCGAGCTCCTACAATGAGCAGTTCTTC
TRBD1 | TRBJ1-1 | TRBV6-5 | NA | CASSYSAGGLIKAFF | TGTGCCAGCAGTTACTCGGCAGGGGGCTTGATAAAAGCTTTCTTT
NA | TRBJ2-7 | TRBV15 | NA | CATSSVRETYEQYF | TGTGCCACCAGCAGTGTACGGGAGACCTACGAGCAGTACTTC
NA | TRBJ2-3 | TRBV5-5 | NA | CASEGGAYTDTQYF | TGTGCCAGCGAGGGCGGGGCATACACAGATACGCAGTATTTT
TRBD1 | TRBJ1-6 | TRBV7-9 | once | CASSQGQRGSPLHF | TGTGCCAGCAGCCAGGGACAGAGGGGATCACCCCTCCACTTT
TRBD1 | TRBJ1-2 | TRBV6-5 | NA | CATSVDRRDGYTF | TGTGCCACCTCTGTGGACAGGCGCGATGGCTACACCTTC
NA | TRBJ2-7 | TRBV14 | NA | CASSHPGAPYEQYF | TGTGCCAGCAGCCATCCAGGGGCCCCCTACGAGCAGTACTTC
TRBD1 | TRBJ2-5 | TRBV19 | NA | CASSMDRAFQETQYF | TGTGCCAGTAGTATGGACAGGGCCTTCCAAGAGACCCAGTACTTC
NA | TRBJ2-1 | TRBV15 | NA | CATSRERGSYNEQFF | TGTGCCACCAGCAGAGAAAGGGGGTCCTACAATGAGCAGTTCTTC
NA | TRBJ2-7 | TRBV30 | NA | CAWSVRGSYEQYF | TGTGCCTGGAGTGTACGGGGTTCCTACGAGCAGTACTTC
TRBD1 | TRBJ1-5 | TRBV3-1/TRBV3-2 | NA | CASSPGQGTSSTNQPQHF | TGTGCCAGCAGCCCCGGACAGGGAACATCCAGCACCAATCAGCCCCAGCATTTT
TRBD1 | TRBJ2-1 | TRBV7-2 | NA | CASSLIQGADEQFF | TGTGCCAGCAGCTTAATACAGGGGGCGGATGAGCAGTTCTTC
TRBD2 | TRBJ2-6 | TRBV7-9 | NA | CASSPTGGLVLTF | TGTGCCAGCAGCCCGACGGGGGGGCTGGTCCTGACTTTC
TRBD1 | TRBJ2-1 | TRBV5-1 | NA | CASSWIAGTATNEQFF | TGCGCCAGCAGCTGGATTGCCGGGACAGCAACCAATGAGCAGTTCTTC
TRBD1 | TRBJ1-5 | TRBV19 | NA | CASSIQQGDNQPQHF | TGTGCCAGTAGTATCCAACAGGGGGACAATCAGCCCCAGCATTTT
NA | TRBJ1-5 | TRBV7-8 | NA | CASSFSEAINQPQHF | TGTGCCAGCAGCTTTTCTGAAGCTATCAATCAGCCCCAGCATTTT
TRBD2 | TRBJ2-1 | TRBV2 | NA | CATQGTSGNEQFF | TGTGCCACCCAAGGGACTAGTGGCAATGAGCAGTTCTTC
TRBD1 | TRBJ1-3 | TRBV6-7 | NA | CASSYPQRTGAADTIYF | TGTGCCAGCAGTTACCCCCAGCGGACAGGGGCGGCAGACACCATATATTTT
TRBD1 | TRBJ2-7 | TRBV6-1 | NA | CASSEFGQGPYEQYF | TGTGCCAGCAGTGAATTCGGACAGGGCCCGTACGAGCAGTACTTC
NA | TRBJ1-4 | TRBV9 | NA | CASSVEEGRDEKLFF | TGTGCCAGCAGCGTAGAGGAGGGGCGAGATGAAAAACTGTTTTTT
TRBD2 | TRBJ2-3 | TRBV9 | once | CASSVLRGDTDTQYF | TGTGCCAGCAGCGTACTCCGGGGGGACACAGATACGCAGTATTTT
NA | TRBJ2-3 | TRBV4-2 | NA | CASSQDLLAIDTQYF | TGTGCCAGCAGCCAAGATCTGCTAGCGATTGATACGCAGTATTTT
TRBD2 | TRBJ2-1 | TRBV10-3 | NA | CAIGLAVSYNEQFF | TGTGCCATCGGACTAGCGGTTTCCTACAATGAGCAGTTCTTC
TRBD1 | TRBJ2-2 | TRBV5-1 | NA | CASSPQGAPGELFF | TGCGCCAGCAGTCCACAGGGGGCGCCCGGGGAGCTGTTTTTT
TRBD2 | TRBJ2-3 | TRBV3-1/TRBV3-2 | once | CASSQELAGGPVTDTQYF | TGTGCCAGCAGCCAAGAATTAGCGGGGGGTCCCGTCACAGATACGCAGTATTTT
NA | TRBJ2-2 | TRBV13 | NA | CASSPPPDSYNTGELFF | TGTGCCAGCAGCCCCCCCCCGGACAGTTACAACACCGGGGAGCTGTTTTTT
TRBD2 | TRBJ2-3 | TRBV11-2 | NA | CASSPSLALLTDTQYF | TGTGCCAGCAGCCCCTCACTAGCGCTCCTCACAGATACGCAGTATTTT
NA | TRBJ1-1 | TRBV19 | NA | CASSSPPTGHTEAFF | TGTGCCAGTAGTTCCCCCCCAACAGGGCACACTGAAGCTTTCTTT
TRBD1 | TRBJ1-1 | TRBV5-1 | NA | CASSSGTGMNTEAFF | TGCGCCAGCAGCTCCGGGACAGGGATGAACACTGAAGCTTTCTTT
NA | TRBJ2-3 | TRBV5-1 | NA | CASSISDVTDTQYF | TGCGCCAGCAGCATTAGCGACGTCACAGATACGCAGTATTTT
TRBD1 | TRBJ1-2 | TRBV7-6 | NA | CASSLTDQGAIGYTF | TGTGCCAGCAGCCTAACCGACCAGGGGGCGATAGGCTACACCTTC
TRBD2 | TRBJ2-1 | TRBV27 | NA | CASSSLGLAGVEQFF | TGTGCCAGCAGTTCCCTGGGACTAGCGGGAGTTGAGCAGTTCTTC
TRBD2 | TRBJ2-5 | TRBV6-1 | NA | CASSDLAGEQETQYF | TGTGCCAGCAGTGATTTAGCGGGGGAACAAGAGACCCAGTACTTC
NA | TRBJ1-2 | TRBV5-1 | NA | CASSLEVTRKSYTF | TGCGCCAGCAGCTTGGAAGTGACGAGGAAGAGCTACACCTTC
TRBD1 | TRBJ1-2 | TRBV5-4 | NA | CASSQGQGQYGYTF | TGTGCCAGCAGTCAGGGACAGGGGCAATATGGCTACACCTTC
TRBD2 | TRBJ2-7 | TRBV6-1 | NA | CASSERVTSGSLYEQYF | TGTGCCAGCAGTGAAAGAGTGACTAGCGGGAGTCTCTACGAGCAGTACTTC
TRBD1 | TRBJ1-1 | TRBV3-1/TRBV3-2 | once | CASSRKERRDREAFF | TGTGCCAGCAGCCGGAAAGAGCGTCGGGACAGGGAAGCTTTCTTT
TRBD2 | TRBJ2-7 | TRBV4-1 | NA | CASSPTPGLVYEQYF | TGCGCCAGCAGCCCAACTCCGGGACTAGTCTACGAGCAGTACTTC
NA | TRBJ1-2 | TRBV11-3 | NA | CASSPKWRTDGNYGYTF | TGTGCCAGCAGCCCCAAATGGAGGACAGATGGTAACTATGGCTACACCTTC
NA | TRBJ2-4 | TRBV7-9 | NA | CASSLGGGIQYF | TGTGCCAGCAGCTTAGGGGGAGGCATTCAGTACTTC
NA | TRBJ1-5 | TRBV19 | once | CASSQRRTQGSYQPQHF | TGTGCCAGTAGTCAGAGGCGAACACAGGGATCTTACCAGCCCCAGCATTTT